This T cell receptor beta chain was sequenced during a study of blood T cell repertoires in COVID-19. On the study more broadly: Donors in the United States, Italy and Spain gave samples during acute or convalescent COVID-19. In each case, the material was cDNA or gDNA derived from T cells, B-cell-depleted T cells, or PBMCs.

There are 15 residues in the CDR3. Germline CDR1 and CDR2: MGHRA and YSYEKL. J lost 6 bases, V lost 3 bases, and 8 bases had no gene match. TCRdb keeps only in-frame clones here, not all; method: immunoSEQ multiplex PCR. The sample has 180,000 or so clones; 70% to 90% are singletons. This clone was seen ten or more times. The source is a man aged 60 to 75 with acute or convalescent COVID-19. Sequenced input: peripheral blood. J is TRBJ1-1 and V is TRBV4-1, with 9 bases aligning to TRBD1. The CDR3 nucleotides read TGCGCCAGCAGCCATCCTCCTACAGGGGGCTCTGAAGCTTTCTTT. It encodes CASSHPPTGGSEAFF.